This entry is about one TCR beta chain. This clone has just one count. What this receptor recognizes is not known. Base-call qualities are not available, and no considerably larger clone is one nucleotide away. A second Seattle source provided samples from volunteer blood donors who had recovered from COVID-19. The collaborating institutions used their own protocols to collect whole blood in K2EDTA tubes. For TCRbeta analysis, collaborator samples were shipped as frozen whole blood, as isolated PBMCs, or as DNA extracted from either sample type. This entry belongs to a study of blood T cell repertoires in COVID-19 (TCRdb year 2020). About the full investigation: The collaborator samples originated in the United States, Italy and Spain and spanned the acute and convalescent phases of COVID-19. The prospective study material was composed of cDNA or gDNA derived from T cells, B-cell-depleted T cells, or PBMCs. Deeply sampled blood TCRbeta repertoires from subjects exposed to, actively infected with, or recovered from COVID-19 were included in the dataset. A freely available public database, intended as a resource for researchers studying the immune response to SARS-CoV-2, is where the repertoires were released. Samples came from the ongoing ImmuneRACE study (first 160 participants) plus 1,254 subjects from 6 global collaborators. The sample metadata nearly always contained a de-identified subject ID, COVID-19 status, age in years and sex. Where available, HLA class I and class II types were taken from metadata supplied by the sample provider and were not determined by assay-based typing.

Broad study findings and their caveats: The amount of clinical and demographic metadata varied by source and participant and was provided uncurated.

Including the terminal cysteine and phenylalanine, the CDR3 comprises 16 residues. The kept DNA is CDR3 alone, 48 bases in frame from the first base. Relative to germline, V is missing 0 bases and J is missing 0 bases, with 3 bases of the junction outside any gene match. For CDR1 and CDR2, the germline V gene lists SGDLS and YYNGEE. TCRbeta CDR3 regions were amplified from genomic DNA by means of the immunoSEQ Assay, a bias-controlled multiplex PCR. In the source study's methods: Nucleated cell counts per sample were estimated from amplification of reference gene primers within the assay. To quantify the absolute abundance of each unique TCRbeta CDR3 rearrangement, sequence reads were collapsed and filtered. Productive Simpson clonality was computed per sample as the square root of Simpson's diversity index over productive rearrangements. Held by TCRdb, this immuneACCESS table contains in-frame sequences only and omits some clones. Under half of the omission traces to an unresolved V gene where checked; the cause of the rest is unknown. The D gene and trimming were derived from the DNA, and the V and J assignments and clone size from that table. This sample comprises roughly 300,000 clones, 80% to 90% of them detected only once. Around 7.8% of the sample goes to the ten largest clones.

This sequence originates from a woman between 50 and 59 years old who had recovered from COVID-19. The sample taken for sequencing was peripheral blood. The chain is encoded by TRBV9 joined to TRBJ2-5, with 9 junctional bases fitting TRBD2. The nucleotide sequence reads TGTGCCAGCAGCGTAGATCTAGCGGGGTACCAAGAGACCCAGTACTTC. It codes for CASSVDLAGYQETQYF.